The 10 T cell receptor beta chains below come from one sample, sequenced in a study of blood T cell repertoires in COVID-19. The assay was immunoSEQ multiplex PCR, and TCRdb's table has in-frame clones only and misses some. The table records 30,000 to 45,000 clones, 87% of them present only once. The sequenced sample was peripheral blood. The receptors were sampled from a human donor in a cohort sampled during active COVID-19.

The V call is TRBV5-4, the J call TRBJ2-7; 13 bases line up with TRBD2. V lost 4 bases and J lost 6; bases outside the gene matches: 7. The CDR3 runs 15 residues. The germline CDR1 and CDR2 sequences are SGHNT and YYREEE (reference sequence). As DNA, the CDR3 is TGTGCCAGCAGCACTACTAGCGGGAGGGCCTCCGAGCAGTACTTC. Its translation: CASSTTSGRASEQYF.

The V and J genes are TRBV30 and TRBJ1-2; perhaps TRBD1 as D (5 bases). The CDR3 runs to 11 residues. V gave up 3 bases and J gave up 5 bases, with 7 bases separating them. The germline CDR1 and CDR2 sequences are GTSNPN and SVGIG (reference sequence). The CDR3 reads CAWRTAYGYTF. DNA for the CDR3: TGTGCCTGGAGGACAGCGTATGGCTACACCTTC.

A few counts support this clone. V is TRBV28 and J is TRBJ2-1; D gene unclear. Per the germline V gene, CDR1 is MDHEN and CDR2 is SYDVKM. CDR3 length: 15 amino acids. Deletions cut 8 bases from V and 3 bases from J, with 17 bases between. The CDR3 nucleotides read TGTGCCAGCGTTGGAAACGGTAGACTCTACAATGAGCAGTTCTTC. It specifies CASVGNGRLYNEQFF.

This CDR3 is CASSPLAAGDTQYF. The CDR3 DNA is TGTGCCAGCAGCCCACTAGCGGCGGGAGATACGCAGTATTTT. V and J are TRBV7-8 and TRBJ2-3, with TRBD2 matching 8 bases. CDR1 and CDR2 from the germline V gene are SGHVS and FQNEAQ. The CDR3 loop spans 14 amino acids. Trimming took 5 bases from V and 5 from J; bases not matched to a gene: 6.

V gene TRBV18 combines with J gene TRBJ2-2, with D tentatively TRBD2 (6 bases). CDR1 is KGHSH, CDR2 LQKENI, per germline. The V gene lost 5 bases and the J gene lost 3 bases, with 25 bases spanning the gap. The CDR3 totals 19 residues. Written as DNA, the CDR3 is TGTGCCAGCTCAGGGAGGAGGGAAAATTTTTACCGTTACACCGGGGAGCTGTTTTTT. Encoded protein: CASSGRRENFYRYTGELFF.

The chain links TRBV6-4 to TRBJ1-6, with 9 positions matching TRBD1. From germline, CDR1 is MRHNA and CDR2 SNTAGT. The V gene end was trimmed by 6 bases and the J gene end by 7 bases; junction bases not matched to a gene: 4. The CDR3 runs to 14 residues. The CDR3 spells CASRDRGINSPLHF. The DNA for the CDR3 is TGTGCCAGCAGAGACAGGGGGATCAATTCACCCCTCCACTTT.

This chain joins TRBV9 and TRBJ2-2; D perhaps matches TRBD1 (6 bases). The germline gives CDR1 SGDLS, CDR2 YYNGEE. V was cut by 7 bases and J by 1 base, with 17 bases left in between. This CDR3 has 16 residues. The CDR3 spells CASPQRGRGNTGELFF. The DNA for the CDR3 is TGTGCCAGCCCCCAGAGGGGCAGGGGGAACACCGGGGAGCTGTTTTTT.

The table lists this clone with a few counts. The V call is TRBV10-3, the J call TRBJ1-5; no firm D call. CDR3 length: 12 amino acids. Between the trimmed V and J ends, which lost 6 bases and 0 bases, there was a span of 3 bases. In germline, CDR1 is ENHRY, CDR2 SYGVKD. The DNA of the CDR3 is TGTGCCATCAGGAGTAGCAATCAGCCCCAGCATTTT. Translation: CAIRSSNQPQHF.

The J gene is TRBJ1-2, the V gene TRBV3-1 (or the pseudogene TRBV3-2), with D perhaps matching TRBD1 (5 bases). Trimming shortened V by 2 bases and J by 8 bases, and 12 bases separated the two germline ends. CDR1 and CDR2 (germline): LGHDT, YNNKEL (reference sequence). The CDR3 sequence is 13 residues long. Here the CDR3 reads CASSQQGMGGYTF. CDR3 nucleotide sequence: TGTGCCAGCAGCCAACAGGGAATGGGCGGCTACACCTTC.

V gene TRBV7-8 combines with J gene TRBJ2-7; 8 bases map to TRBD1. V lost 4 bases, J lost 3 bases, and 5 bases stayed unmatched. Germline V gives CDR1 SGHVS, CDR2 FQNEAQ. This CDR3 comprises 14 residues. Here the CDR3 reads CASSSTTGDYEQYF. CDR3 in DNA: TGTGCCAGCAGCTCCACGACAGGGGACTACGAGCAGTACTTC.